This T cell receptor beta chain originates from a study of cytomegalovirus exposure and HLA in healthy donors. The CDR3 totals 14 residues. Germline V gives CDR1 SGHRS, CDR2 YFSETQ. With V trimmed by 3 bases and J by 8 bases, 7 bases remained unmatched. PCR amplification relied on 60 Vbeta primers (plus 13 Jbeta primers). Assay: immunoSEQ multiplex PCR; the TCRdb copy retains only in-frame clones and omits some. Counted here are some 76,000 clones, 84% occurring once; the ten biggest clones make up 2% to 2.5%. The chain uses TRBV5-1 and TRBJ2-1; 8 bases agree with TRBD1. The sequencing sample was made of PBMCs. The origin of this receptor is a woman aged 45-65 years in good health and CMV-seronegative. This CDR3 is CASSSGQGSDEQFF. As DNA, the CDR3 is TGCGCCAGCAGCTCTGGACAGGGAAGCGATGAGCAGTTCTTC.